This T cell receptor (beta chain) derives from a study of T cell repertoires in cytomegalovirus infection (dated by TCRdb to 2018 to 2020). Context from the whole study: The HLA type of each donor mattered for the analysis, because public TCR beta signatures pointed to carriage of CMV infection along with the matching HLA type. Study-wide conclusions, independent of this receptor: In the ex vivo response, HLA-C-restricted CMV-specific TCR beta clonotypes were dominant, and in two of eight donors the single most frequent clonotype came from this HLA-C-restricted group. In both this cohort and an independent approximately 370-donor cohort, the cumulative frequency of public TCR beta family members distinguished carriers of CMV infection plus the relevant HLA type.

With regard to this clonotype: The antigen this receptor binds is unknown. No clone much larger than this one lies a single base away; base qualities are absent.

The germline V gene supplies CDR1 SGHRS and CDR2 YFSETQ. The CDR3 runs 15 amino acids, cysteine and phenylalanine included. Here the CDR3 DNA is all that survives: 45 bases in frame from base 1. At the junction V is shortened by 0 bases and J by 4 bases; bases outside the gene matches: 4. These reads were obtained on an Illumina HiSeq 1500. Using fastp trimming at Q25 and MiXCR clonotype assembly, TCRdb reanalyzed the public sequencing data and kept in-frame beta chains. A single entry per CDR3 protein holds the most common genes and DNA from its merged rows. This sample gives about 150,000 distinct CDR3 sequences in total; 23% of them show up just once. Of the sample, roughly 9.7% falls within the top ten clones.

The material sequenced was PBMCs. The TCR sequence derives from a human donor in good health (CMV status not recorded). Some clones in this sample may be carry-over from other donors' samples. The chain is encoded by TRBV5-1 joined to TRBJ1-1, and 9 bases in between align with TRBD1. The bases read TGCGCCAGCAGCTTGGGGGACAGGGAGGGCACTGAAGCTTTCTTT. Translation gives CASSLGDREGTEAFF. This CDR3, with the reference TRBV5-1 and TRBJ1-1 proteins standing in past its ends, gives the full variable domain KAGVTQTPRYLIKTRGQQVTLSCSPISGHRSVSWYQQTPGQGLQFLFEYFSETQRNKGNFPGRFSGRQFSNSRSEMNVSTLELGDSALYLCASSLGDREGTEAFFGQGTRLTVV.